The 13 T cell receptor beta chains reported below all come from one sample, sequenced in a study of beta chain features in type 1 diabetes. Expressed TCRB transcripts were sequenced after all isolated RNA was converted to cDNA. The protocol was immunoSEQ multiplex PCR, while the TCRdb copy is restricted to in-frame clones and leaves out a portion. The table shows under 250,000 clones, with 25% to 30% occurring only once. Sequenced: central memory CD4+ T cells from blood. These receptors were taken from a man aged 25-45 years in good health.

V gene TRBV6-4 combines with J gene TRBJ2-1, with unresolved D. With 5 bases removed from V and 5 bases from J, the gap between germline ends came to 10 bases. Germline values: CDR1 MRHNA, CDR2 SNTAGT. The CDR3 runs 13 residues. The DNA of the CDR3 is TGTGCCAGCAGTCACCAACATAACAATGAGCAGTTCTTC. Its translation is CASSHQHNNEQFF.

Notes on this clone: One base away lies a much larger clone, so this may be a sequencing read error. The same CDR3 also results from other DNA sequences found in this sample. This chain joins TRBV10-3 and TRBJ2-5, with no clear D. The CDR3 runs to 14 residues. Germline CDR1 ENHRY, CDR2 SYGVKD. The V and J ends lost 0 bases and 3 bases respectively, with 8 bases between them. Here the CDR3 reads CAISESNSKETQYF. CDR3 in DNA: TGTGCCATCAGTGAGTCGAACAGTAAAGAGACCCAGTACTTC.

This clone was counted between two and nine times. V and J are TRBV19 and TRBJ1-1, with TRBD1 matching over 9 bases. The CDR3 covers 14 residues. Germline V gives CDR1 LNHDA, CDR2 SQIVND (reference sequence). Trimming at V came to 7 bases and at J to 3 bases, leaving 6 bases not matched to a gene. The CDR3: CASILTGGYTEAFF. The CDR3 DNA sequence: TGTGCCAGTATCCTGACAGGGGGTTACACTGAAGCTTTCTTT.

The chain combines TRBV5-1 with TRBJ2-7, with a weak D call TRBD1 (6 bases). V was clipped by 0 bases and J by 5 bases, with 15 bases between them. CDR1 is SGHRS, CDR2 YFSETQ, per germline. This CDR3 contains 15 residues. The CDR3, as DNA: TGCGCCAGCAGCTTGGTCGCAGGGGCTGCCAACGAGCAGTACTTC. The encoded protein is CASSLVAGAANEQYF.

This clone was counted ten times or more. The chain couples TRBV11-2 to TRBJ2-5; TRBD1 matches at 8 bases. In germline, CDR1 is SGHAT, CDR2 FQNNGV. The V segment lost 3 bases and the J segment 5 bases; nucleotides outside the gene matches: 8. The CDR3 is 15 residues long. For the CDR3, the DNA is TGTGCCAGCAGCTTTCAGGGGGCGACGGGTGAGACCCAGTACTTC. It encodes CASSFQGATGETQYF.

Only a few counts were recorded for this clone. This sequence joins TRBV10-3 and TRBJ2-2; 12 bases are shared with TRBD2. Germline values: CDR1 ENHRY, CDR2 SYGVKD. This CDR3 has 17 amino acids. J was trimmed by 5 bases and V by 4 bases; bases with no gene match: 8. This CDR3 reads CAISGRQTSGRTGELFF. The DNA of the CDR3 is TGTGCCATCAGTGGACGCCAGACTAGCGGGAGAACCGGGGAGCTGTTTTTT.

The genes are TRBV7-9 and TRBJ2-2; no firm D call. With 5 bases removed from V and 1 base from J, the gap between germline ends came to 11 bases. Per the germline V gene, CDR1 is SEHNR and CDR2 is FQNEAQ (reference sequence). CDR3 size: 15 residues. CDR3 residues: CASSPDSGNTGELFF. The CDR3 DNA is TGTGCCAGCAGCCCAGACTCGGGGAACACCGGGGAGCTGTTTTTT. Together with reference TRBV7-9 and TRBJ2-2, the CDR3 gives the full variable domain: DTGVSQNPRHKITKRGQNVTFRCDPISEHNRLYWYRQTLGQGPEFLTYFQNEAQLEKSRLLSDRFSAERPKGSFSTLEIQRTEQGDSAMYLCASSPDSGNTGELFFGEGSRLTVL.

The chain joins TRBV4-1 to TRBJ2-7; TRBD1 aligns across 7 bases. Trimming at V came to 1 base and at J to 0 bases, leaving 9 bases not matched to a gene. The CDR3 length is 17 residues. CDR1 is MGHRA, CDR2 YSYEKL, per germline. CDR3: CASSQATGTANSYEQYF. The CDR3, as DNA: TGCGCCAGCAGCCAAGCTACCGGGACAGCAAACTCCTACGAGCAGTACTTC.

The V call is TRBV7-6, the J call TRBJ2-1, with 11 bases aligning to TRBD2. The length of the CDR3 is 14 residues. Germline values: CDR1 SGHVS, CDR2 FNYEAQ. Germline trimming cut 8 bases from V and 9 bases from J; bases unmatched to any gene: 9. The CDR3 DNA is TGTGCCAGCGGGACTAGCGGTTCCCTCGGTGAGCAGTTCTTC. Its protein product is CASGTSGSLGEQFF.

This chain uses TRBV9 with TRBJ2-7, with D tentatively TRBD1 (5 bases). Germline V gives CDR1 SGDLS, CDR2 YYNGEE. V was clipped by 1 base and J by 1 base, with 15 bases between them. The CDR3 spans 16 residues. In DNA form, the CDR3 reads TGTGCCAGCAGCGTAACTTCCAGGGAAGGATCCTACGAGCAGTACTTC. It codes for CASSVTSREGSYEQYF.

This clone turned up a few times. CDR3: CASSPDGTLDGYTF. Written as DNA, the CDR3 is TGCGCCAGCAGCCCGGACGGGACATTAGATGGCTACACCTTC. This chain uses TRBV5-1 with TRBJ1-2; maybe TRBD1 (6 bases). Germline V gene lookup returns CDR1 SGHRS and CDR2 YFSETQ. The CDR3 loop spans 14 amino acids. V lost 4 bases and J 6 bases, leaving 16 bases between the germline ends. The variable domain in full, completed from reference TRBV5-1 and TRBJ1-2, reads KAGVTQTPRYLIKTRGQQVTLSCSPISGHRSVSWYQQTPGQGLQFLFEYFSETQRNKGNFPGRFSGRQFSNSRSEMNVSTLELGDSALYLCASSPDGTLDGYTFGSGTRLTVV.

The chain has TRBV15 and TRBJ2-7; 9 bases are shared with TRBD1. The CDR3 consists of 14 residues. After removal of 6 bases from V and 0 bases from J, the junction contained 3 bases not matched to a gene. The germline V gene has CDR1 LNHNV and CDR2 YYDKDF (reference sequence). The DNA of the CDR3 is TGTGCCACCAGTAGGGACAGGGACTCCTACGAGCAGTACTTC. It yields the protein CATSRDRDSYEQYF.

This clone was recorded a few times. The rearrangement joins TRBV18 to TRBJ2-1; perhaps TRBD2 as D (5 bases). The CDR3 length is 16 residues. The germline gives CDR1 KGHSH, CDR2 LQKENI. V lost 0 bases and J lost 6, with 15 bases in between. CDR3 DNA: TGTGCCAGCTCACCACCCCGGGGTACGGGTGGCAATGAGCAGTTCTTC. Protein product: CASSPPRGTGGNEQFF.